Sequencing of this T cell receptor (beta chain) was carried out in a study of sequential checkpoint blockade in melanoma. The V gene end was trimmed by 5 bases and the J gene end by 6 bases; junction bases not matched to a gene: 3. The CDR3 totals 15 residues. The germline CDR1 and CDR2 sequences are LNHDA and SQIVND (reference sequence). Treatment defined: randomized to nivolumab then ipilimumab (arm A) or the reverse (arm B). Patients had received no earlier DNA-damaging chemotherapy. Sorted cells were live CD3+CD8+, lacking CD19 and CD56, from PBMCs. Sequencing used immunoSEQ multiplex PCR; TCRdb keeps in-frame clones, though not all of them. Of about 38,000 clones listed, 88% were seen once; the top ten hold approximately 13%.

The sequence derives from a human donor with melanoma. Sequences were derived from CD8+ T cells sorted from blood (inferred from file names), sampled from a patient given nivolumab and ipilimumab in sequence. V is TRBV19 and J is TRBJ2-2; TRBD2 aligns across 13 bases. The CDR3 DNA follows: TGTGCCAGTAGTTGGACTAGCGGGAGCCCCGGGGAGCTGTTTTTT. Protein: CASSWTSGSPGELFF.